This entry features one T cell receptor (beta chain) sequence. The sample holds one count of this clone. Its antigen is still unknown. The input lacks base qualities; no much larger clone sits a single base away. The data derive from a study of radiation and T cells in renal cell carcinoma (dated by TCRdb to 2020 to 2022). For context, the study as a whole: A total of around 50 samples underwent TCR beta sequencing, made up of some 26 tumors and about 27 peripheral blood samples. A total of 4,016,671 unique CDR3 nucleotide sequences, encoding more than 2 million unique CDR3 amino acid sequences, were found across all 50 or so samples. The final blood draw was performed at 4 weeks after radiation, at the same time as nephrectomy.

What the time point label conveys for this sample: blood 4 weeks post-SBRT, at nephrectomy. The treatment or condition label on this specimen signifies: 15 Gy SBRT to primary tumor, nephrectomy 4 weeks later. The samples were drawn from a clinical trial, where primary renal cell carcinomas were treated with 15 Gy of stereotactic body radiation therapy and then removed by nephrectomy 4 weeks afterward. To follow tumor-enriched clonotypes, serial peripheral blood was collected from radiation-treated patients at baseline and at 2 weeks and 4 weeks after SBRT. Every patient's renal cell carcinoma showed clear cell pathology. The QIAamp DNA Blood Mini Kit (Qiagen) was used to prepare genomic DNA for TCR sequencing. Samples were included in the analyses only if all quality control checks were passed. TCR beta libraries were generated from genomic DNA with the immunoSEQ kit, following the manufacturer's recommendations. For library preparation, a first multiplex PCR was performed with proprietary primers, followed by a second PCR in which unique barcodes were added, and bead cleanups were performed after each round. A kit-provided positive control reaction and a negative control reaction were included in every sample batch. The final libraries were assessed on an Agilent 4200 TapeStation D1000 ScreenTape, pooled by volume, and quantified by qPCR. Sequencing was performed on an Illumina NextSeq500 with a MidOutput 150-cycle cartridge, and 156 Read1 and 15 Index1 cycles were run with kit custom primers. The pooled library was loaded at around 1.1 pM with an approximately 18% PhiX control spike-in. The study's own analysis went as follows. Vendor-processed data were analyzed in R, with a clonotype defined as all T cells sharing the same CDR3 nucleotide sequence. In the clone abundance analyses, frequencies in each sample were normalized to that sample's 10,000 most abundant clones. Public T cell clones, which averaged fewer than five per sample, were excluded before analysis. A difference in abundance of at least 32-fold between compartments was used to define tumor-enriched and baseline blood-enriched clonotypes. A beta-binomial differential abundance model was applied to find clonotypes that expanded or contracted between blood time points. Tumor-blood repertoire similarity was measured with the Baroni-Urbani and Buser coefficient, and group comparisons used two-tailed Wilcoxon tests in R. Not all clones reach the TCRdb copy of this immuneACCESS table, which keeps in-frame sequences only. Checked studies attribute under half of the gap to unresolved V genes and leave the rest unexplained. The V and J calls and clone size were taken over from that table, and D and trimming were inferred from the DNA. This sample lists 60,000 to 75,000 clones; 60% to 85% were detected once. The ten largest clones capture about 6.3% of the sample.

Study-wide conclusions, independent of this receptor: Top tumor clonotypes rose in blood from baseline to 2 weeks post-radiation, then contracted by 4 weeks, suggesting transient expansion of tumor-resident clones. Effects of radiation dose or scheduling on the TCR repertoire could not be addressed with the single-armed trial design. No pretreatment tumor biopsies were available, so the baseline intratumoral presence of clonotypes could not be determined. Changes in the blood repertoire were not tracked past 4 weeks after treatment.

Germline trimming: 4 bases from V, 3 bases from J; junction bases outside gene matches: 10. The CDR3 numbers 16 residues from cysteine through phenylalanine. Left in the record is the CDR3 DNA by itself, 48 bases read in frame from the first base. The germline V gene gives CDR1 as MGHDK and CDR2 as SYGVNS. This receptor was obtained from a man aged 55 to 70 with renal cell carcinoma. Recombination linked TRBV25-1 to TRBJ1-2, with 8 bases in between that match TRBD1. This material consisted of blood, taken from a patient whose treatment included radiotherapy and nephrectomy. The nucleotide sequence reads as follows: TGTGCCAGCAGTGCGGCAGGGGGCGCCGGGGACTATGGCTACACCTTC. Its protein reads: CASSAAGGAGDYGYTF.